This T cell receptor (beta chain) was identified during a study of beta chain features in type 1 diabetes. For the study at large: No patient-donor differences in age, gender, total cells or subset yield. Regarding the study as a whole: Among all four CD4+ subsets, Type 1 diabetes patients had TCRB CDR3s that were moderately but significantly shorter.

Notes on this clone: The antigen remains undetermined.

Isolated RNA was reverse transcribed in full, so expressed TCRB transcripts were sequenced. Repertoires were generated with immunoSEQ multiplex PCR, while TCRdb's copy carries only in-frame clones and drops some. The sample lists some 350,000 clones, roughly 13% occurring once. This CDR3 comprises 12 residues. Germline CDR1 and CDR2: SGHTA and FQGNSA. Trimming cost V 7 bases and J 0 bases, with 6 bases left between them. The sequencing sample was made of naive CD4+ T cells from blood. This receptor was taken from a woman aged 18-35 years with type 1 diabetes. V and J are TRBV7-2 and TRBJ2-5; D is unclear. The CDR3, as DNA: TGTGCCAGCACCCGTTACCAAGAGACCCAGTACTTC. Amino acid sequence: CASTRYQETQYF.